Below are 4 T cell receptor beta chains sequenced from a single sample in a study of blood T cell repertoires in COVID-19. The repertoire was sequenced with immunoSEQ multiplex PCR; TCRdb's copy has only in-frame clones and lacks some. Of about 160,000 clones detected, around three quarters appear once; the ten largest clones hold 7% to 9%. The sample taken for sequencing was peripheral blood. These receptors all stem from a man in his fifties or sixties with acute or convalescent COVID-19.

The chain uses TRBV6-5 and TRBJ2-7, with 9 bases that match TRBD2. V gave up 6 bases and J gave up 2 bases; unmatched junction bases: 2. The CDR3 is made up of 13 amino acids. In germline, CDR1 is MNHEY, CDR2 SVGAGI. The CDR3 spells CASRRLAAYEQYF. In DNA, the CDR3 is TGTGCCAGCAGGCGACTAGCGGCCTACGAGCAGTACTTC.

This chain joins TRBV15 and TRBJ2-5, with unresolved D. Between the trimmed V and J ends, which lost 0 bases and 4 bases, there was a span of 15 bases. CDR3 length: 16 amino acids. Germline assignment: CDR1 LNHNV and CDR2 YYDKDF (reference sequence). The chain's CDR3 is CATSRDSSRLGETQYF. DNA of the CDR3: TGTGCCACCAGCAGAGATAGTAGTCGTCTTGGAGAGACCCAGTACTTC.

The chain uses TRBV12-3 or TRBV12-4 and TRBJ2-5; D remains ambiguous. Trimming took 2 bases from V and 5 from J, leaving 3 bases between them. The CDR3 is 11 residues long. This CDR3 is CASSLLETQYF. The CDR3 nucleotides read TGTGCCAGCAGTTTACTGGAGACCCAGTACTTC.

The CDR3 loop reads CASSLDGGIVQPQHF. Here the CDR3 DNA reads TGTGCCAGCAGCTTGGACGGGGGGATCGTGCAGCCCCAGCATTTT. This chain connects TRBV5-5 to TRBJ1-5, with a weak D call TRBD1 (5 bases). The germline V gene has CDR1 SGHKS and CDR2 YYEKEE (reference sequence). Deletions cut 0 bases from V and 7 bases from J, with 14 bases between. This CDR3 is built from 15 residues.